The 17 T cell receptor beta chains reported below all come from one sample, sequenced in a study of T cell responses to AZD1222 COVID-19 vaccine. Sequencing used immunoSEQ multiplex PCR; TCRdb keeps in-frame clones, though not all of them. The repertoire has 75,000 to 95,000 clones, more than 75% of them found once; the top ten carry more than 4%. Sequenced material: peripheral blood, taken on day 0 of AZD1222 vaccination. These receptors were taken from an adult in good health.

V usage is TRBV10-3 and J usage is TRBJ2-7, with D maybe TRBD2 (6 bases). In germline, CDR1 is ENHRY, CDR2 SYGVKD. V shed 2 bases and J shed 7 bases, with 15 bases lying between them. The CDR3 contains 14 residues. CDR3 in amino acids: CAISETVLAREQYF. CDR3 in DNA: TGTGCCATCAGTGAGACAGTCCTAGCGAGGGAGCAGTACTTC.

The V and J genes are TRBV6-1 and TRBJ2-1, with D unclear. Germline V lookup: CDR1 MNHNS, CDR2 SASEGT. This CDR3 region has 15 residues. V was cut by 1 base and J by 5 bases, with 12 bases left in between. For the CDR3, the DNA is TGTGCCAGCAGTGAAGGGGCCGCATTTGACAATGAGCAGTTCTTC. As protein: CASSEGAAFDNEQFF.

The V gene is TRBV19, the J gene TRBJ1-5, with D tentatively TRBD1 (5 bases). The CDR3 sequence is 16 residues long. Trimming stripped 6 bases from V and 5 bases from J, with 20 bases between. From germline, CDR1 is LNHDA and CDR2 SQIVND (reference sequence). The CDR3 sequence: CASSPRRGRVYQPQHF. CDR3 sequence (DNA): TGTGCCAGTAGCCCAAGACGAGGCAGGGTCTATCAGCCCCAGCATTTT.

This CDR3 is CASTDWNTEAFF. CDR3 in DNA: TGTGCCAGTACGGATTGGAACACTGAAGCTTTCTTT. The genes are TRBV19 and TRBJ1-1; the D is unclear. The germline V gene has CDR1 LNHDA and CDR2 SQIVND (reference sequence). This CDR3 spans 12 amino acids. V was cut by 7 bases and J by 1 base, with 7 bases left in between.

The rearrangement joins TRBV10-3 to TRBJ1-1; 8 bases map to TRBD1. V lost 3 bases, J lost 4 bases, and 10 bases stayed unmatched. CDR1 is ENHRY, CDR2 SYGVKD, per germline. This CDR3 spans 16 amino acids. The chain's CDR3 is CAISENPGGFGTEAFF. CDR3 DNA: TGTGCCATCAGTGAAAACCCAGGGGGCTTCGGCACTGAAGCTTTCTTT.

This sequence joins TRBV3-1 (or the pseudogene TRBV3-2) and TRBJ1-3; TRBD1 aligns across 7 bases. Germline V gives CDR1 LGHDT, CDR2 YNNKEL (reference sequence). Germline trimming cut 5 bases from V and 4 bases from J; bases unmatched to any gene: 5. There are 14 residues in the CDR3. The CDR3 region has the DNA TGTGCCAGCAGCTCCAGGGGGACAGGAAACACCATATATTTT. Amino acids: CASSSRGTGNTIYF.

This clone has a single count. The chain is built from TRBV6-1 and TRBJ1-3; D not certain. CDR1 is MNHNS and CDR2 is SASEGT in the germline V gene. V gave up 1 base and J gave up 0 bases, with 4 bases separating them. CDR3 length: 14 amino acids. The CDR3 spells CASSEDYSGNTIYF. The CDR3 DNA reads TGTGCCAGCAGTGAAGACTACTCTGGAAACACCATATATTTT.

The chain joins TRBV4-2 to TRBJ1-5, with 7 bases lining up with TRBD1. The CDR3 is made up of 17 amino acids. The germline gives CDR1 LGHNA, CDR2 YNFKEQ. V shed 1 base and J 4 bases; nucleotides not matched to a gene: 10. Here the CDR3 DNA reads TGTGCCAGCAGCCAAGGATTGACAGGGTCCTCTAATCAGCCCCAGCATTTT. Encoded protein: CASSQGLTGSSNQPQHF.

This clone was observed a few times. This same CDR3 is encoded by further DNA sequences in the sample. The gene calls are TRBV6-5 and TRBJ1-1; D unclear. The CDR3 loop spans 13 amino acids. Trimming removed 0 bases at V and 5 bases at J, with 7 bases between. Germline lookup yields CDR1 MNHEY and CDR2 SVGAGI. The CDR3 region is CASSYSTDTEAFF. The CDR3 DNA sequence: TGTGCCAGCAGTTACTCGACGGATACTGAAGCTTTCTTT.

The genes are TRBV2 and TRBJ1-5; 7 nucleotides match TRBD1. V lost 3 bases and J lost 6; bases outside the gene matches: 8. From germline, CDR1 is SNHLY and CDR2 FYNNEI. The CDR3 is 15 amino acids. CDR3 protein: CASSERTGVGQPQHF. In DNA, the CDR3 is TGTGCCAGCAGTGAGCGCACAGGGGTTGGTCAGCCCCAGCATTTT.

J is TRBJ1-2 and V is TRBV6-5, with 7 positions matching TRBD1. Germline trimming cut 5 bases from V and 5 bases from J; bases unmatched to any gene: 8. The CDR3 covers 14 residues. Per the germline V gene, CDR1 is MNHEY and CDR2 is SVGAGI. CDR3 sequence reads: CASSPGQPKYGYTF. The DNA of the CDR3 is TGTGCCAGCAGTCCGGGACAGCCAAAGTATGGCTACACCTTC.

This clone was counted once. For the CDR3, the DNA is TGTGCCAGCAGCTTAATAGGCGCGAGGGGAGGGCATGGCTACACCTTC. It translates to CASSLIGARGGHGYTF. This sequence joins TRBV7-3 and TRBJ1-2; D may be TRBD1 (5 bases). The CDR3 has 16 residues. Trimming cost V 1 base and J 6 bases, with 18 bases left between them. Germline lookup yields CDR1 SGHTA and CDR2 FQGTGA.

V is TRBV5-5 and J is TRBJ2-2; no firm D call. Germline V gives CDR1 SGHKS, CDR2 YYEKEE (reference sequence). This CDR3 is built from 16 residues. V lost 1 base, J lost 7 bases, and 17 bases lay in between. CDR3 loop: CASSLRGNQVGGELFF. Here the CDR3 DNA reads TGTGCCAGCAGCTTGAGAGGTAATCAGGTCGGCGGGGAGCTGTTTTTT. Full variable domain (outside the CDR3, taken from reference TRBV5-5 and TRBJ2-2): DAGVTQSPTHLIKTRGQQVTLRCSPISGHKSVSWYQQVLGQGPQFIFQYYEKEERGRGNFPDRFSARQFPNYSSELNVNALLLGDSALYLCASSLRGNQVGGELFFGEGSRLTVL.

The chain combines TRBV7-8 with TRBJ1-1, with D possibly being TRBD1 (5 bases). The CDR3 has 17 residues. CDR1 and CDR2 from the germline V gene are SGHVS and FQNEAQ. Between the trimmed V and J ends, which lost 5 bases and 3 bases, there was a span of 22 bases. The CDR3 is CASSQWLPGGEDTEAFF. CDR3 nucleotides: TGTGCCAGCAGCCAATGGCTCCCCGGGGGGGAGGACACTGAAGCTTTCTTT.

This clone was counted only a few times. This chain connects TRBV24-1 to TRBJ1-1; D gene uncertain. The CDR3 runs 13 residues. Germline V lookup: CDR1 KGHDR, CDR2 SFDVKD. V gave up 4 bases and J gave up 1 base, with 6 bases separating them. CDR3 region: CATSDAENTEAFF. DNA of the CDR3: TGTGCCACCAGTGACGCAGAGAACACTGAAGCTTTCTTT.

V usage is TRBV5-1 and J usage is TRBJ1-3; possible D gene TRBD1, 6 bases. In germline, CDR1 is SGHRS, CDR2 YFSETQ. Trimming stripped 4 bases from V and 3 bases from J, with 11 bases between. CDR3 length: 14 residues. This CDR3 reads CASSPGEGGNTIYF. CDR3 DNA: TGCGCCAGCAGCCCAGGGGAAGGTGGAAACACCATATATTTT.

The chain has TRBV19 and TRBJ2-1; possibly TRBD2 for D (6 bases). The germline V gene has CDR1 LNHDA and CDR2 SQIVND (reference sequence). The CDR3 consists of 11 residues. Trimming took 8 bases from V and 4 from J, leaving 6 bases between them. CDR3 protein: CASAGYNEQFF. CDR3 bases: TGTGCCAGTGCGGGGTACAATGAGCAGTTCTTC. Supplemented by reference TRBV19 and TRBJ2-1, the full variable domain reads DGGITQSPKYLFRKEGQNVTLSCEQNLNHDAMYWYRQDPGQGLRLIYYSQIVNDFQKGDIAEGYSVSREKKESFPLTVTSAQKNPTAFYLCASAGYNEQFFGPGTRLTVL.